The rows below give T cell receptor beta chains drawn from one sample of a study of blood T cell dynamics during melanoma immunotherapy. This table comes from immunoSEQ multiplex PCR, and its TCRdb copy is limited to in-frame clones, with some not included. The sample includes about 5,000 clones, around 86% of them seen just once. This sample comprised blood, obtained from a patient treated with checkpoint blockade. The receptors come from a human donor with melanoma. The CDR3 runs from the conserved cysteine through the conserved F or W. A D gene is named only where the DNA matches it firmly. Clone size, where shown, is once, few, many, or a class for clones that have expanded.

d_call j_call v_call clone_size cdr3_nt cdr3_aa
TRBD2 TRBJ2-7 TRBV6-5 once TGTGCCAGCAGTTCCTCTAGCGGGATAGGTAGAAACGAGCAGTACTTC CASSSSSGIGRNEQYF
TRBD2 TRBJ2-7 TRBV5-1 - TGCGCCAGCAGCTTGGAGGCCCGGGGGGTCGAGCAGTACTTC CASSLEARGVEQYF
- TRBJ2-7 TRBV7-1 - TGTGCCAGCAGCTTAGGTTTGGGCGACGAGCAGTACTTC CASSLGLGDEQYF
- TRBJ1-5 TRBV6-1 once TGTGCCAGCAGAGACAAGGGTCACAATCAGCCCCAGCATTTT CASRDKGHNQPQHF
TRBD1 TRBJ2-5 TRBV28 - TGTGCCAGCAGTTCCCCGGGACAGGGAGAGACCCAGTACTTC CASSSPGQGETQYF
- TRBJ1-1 TRBV7-2 - TGTGCCAGCGCCGAAGCCCTGAACACTGAAGCTTTCTTT CASAEALNTEAFF
- TRBJ1-1 TRBV14 few TGTGCCAGCAGCCAATCCGTCATTTCCGAAGCTTTCTTT CASSQSVISEAFF
- TRBJ1-4 TRBV27 few TGTGCCAGCAGTCGGAGTGCAACTAATGAAAAACTGTTTTTT CASSRSATNEKLFF
TRBD2 TRBJ2-5 TRBV5-1 - TGCGCCAGCAGCCCGACTAGCGGGAGGCGGGAGACCCAGTACTTC CASSPTSGRRETQYF
TRBD1 TRBJ2-4 TRBV5-4 - TGTGCCAGCAGCTTGAAACAGGGGGAAGGAGACATTCAGTACTTC CASSLKQGEGDIQYF
TRBD1 TRBJ1-3 TRBV6-1 - TGTGCCAGCAGTGAAGGACAGGGGGTTAGAAACACCATATATTTT CASSEGQGVRNTIYF
TRBD2 TRBJ2-7 TRBV6-5 - TGTGCCAGCATCGGACTAGCGGGAGGGGATCACGAGCAGTACTTC CASIGLAGGDHEQYF
- TRBJ1-6 TRBV6-1 - TGTGCCAGCAGGCTAAGGGGTCAGAATTCACCCCTCCACTTT CASRLRGQNSPLHF
- TRBJ2-3 TRBV4-1 - TGCGCCAGCAGCCCCCAGTGGGCGGCCACAGATACGCAGTATTTT CASSPQWAATDTQYF
- TRBJ2-3 TRBV7-9 - TGTGCCAGCAGCTTAGACCAGGGGAGATTTGATACGCAGTATTTT CASSLDQGRFDTQYF
- TRBJ1-6 TRBV28 - TGTGCCAGCAGTTCCCAATGGGGGGTGAATTCACCCCTCCACTTT CASSSQWGVNSPLHF
TRBD1 TRBJ1-5 TRBV6-1 - TGTGCCAGCAGTGAAGGGGCAGGGGGCCCAAAAACTAATCAGCCCCAGCATTTT CASSEGAGGPKTNQPQHF
- TRBJ2-1 TRBV19 once TGTGCCAGTAGTATTCAGGGCTCGTACAATGAGCAGTTCTTC CASSIQGSYNEQFF
- TRBJ2-2 TRBV18 - TGTGCCAGCTCACCACTCGACGGGCAAAACACCGGGGAGCTGTTTTTT CASSPLDGQNTGELFF
- TRBJ2-7 TRBV27 few TGTGCCACCTCCCAAGGGGGCGAGCAGTACTTC CATSQGGEQYF
- TRBJ2-2 TRBV9 - TGTGCCAGCAGCGTGACGGTCACCGGGGAGCTGTTTTTT CASSVTVTGELFF
TRBD1 TRBJ1-4 TRBV28 - TGTGCCAGCAGTTTATTGGACAGGGGACGGGGCGAAAAACTGTTTTTT CASSLLDRGRGEKLFF
- TRBJ2-7 TRBV25-1 - TGTGCCAGCAGTGAATCGGCGGGCTTCTCCTACGAGCAGTACTTC CASSESAGFSYEQYF
TRBD2 TRBJ2-3 TRBV28 once TGTGCCAGCAGCACCCGACTGCCTAGCGGGATTTCCTGGAATACGCAGTATTTT CASSTRLPSGISWNTQYF
- TRBJ1-2 TRBV20-1 - TGCAGTGCTAGAGGGGACTATGGCTACACCTTC CSARGDYGYTF
- TRBJ1-6 TRBV28 - TGTGCCACCGTGAGAGGGAGCTATAATTCACCCCTCCACTTT CATVRGSYNSPLHF
TRBD1 TRBJ1-2 TRBV2 - TGTGCCAGCAGCTCGCAGGGGGCGCGTGGCTACACCTTC CASSSQGARGYTF
- TRBJ2-3 TRBV27 - TGTGCCAGCAGCGACCAGCGGACTCCCACAGATACGCAGTATTTT CASSDQRTPTDTQYF
TRBD1 TRBJ1-3 TRBV2 - TGTGCCAGCATGACGGACAGGGCTGGAAACACCATATATTTT CASMTDRAGNTIYF
- TRBJ2-1 TRBV28 - TGTGCCAGCAGAGGAACCCCCGCTTTCGGTTCCAATGAGCAGTTCTTC CASRGTPAFGSNEQFF
- TRBJ2-7 TRBV2 - TGTGCCAGCAGTGTTGACAGAATAACAGTCGAGCAGTACTTC CASSVDRITVEQYF
- TRBJ1-3 TRBV29-1 - TGCAGCGTTGAGTCAGGGATTGGAAACACCATATATTTT CSVESGIGNTIYF
TRBD2 TRBJ2-7 TRBV27 - TGTGCCAGCAGTTTAATTTTCGGAGCGGGAGGGCCCTCCTACGAGCAGTACTTC CASSLIFGAGGPSYEQYF
- TRBJ1-2 TRBV16 once TGTGCCAGCAGCCAGCTTTTTAACTCTAACTATGGCTACACCTTC CASSQLFNSNYGYTF
- TRBJ2-1 TRBV4-2 few TGTGCCAGCAGCCAAGACAGCGGGTCCACGTCCTACAATGAGCAGTTCTTC CASSQDSGSTSYNEQFF
- TRBJ1-3 TRBV9 - TGTGCCAGCAGCGTAGGGGACGGTGGAGGGAACACCATATATTTT CASSVGDGGGNTIYF
- TRBJ2-1 TRBV6-1 - TGTGCCAGCAGTGAGGACTGGACAGAGTACAATGAGCAGTTCTTC CASSEDWTEYNEQFF
- TRBJ2-3 TRBV11-3 - TGTGCCAGCAGCTTAGGTTCAGATACGCAGTATTTT CASSLGSDTQYF
- TRBJ2-1 TRBV4-3 - TGCGCCAGCAGCCAACGCCATAGCTCCTACAATGAGCAGTTCTTC CASSQRHSSYNEQFF
- TRBJ2-5 TRBV11-3 - TGTGCCAGCAGCGGAGGCGGGGCCCAAGAGACCCAGTACTTC CASSGGGAQETQYF
- TRBJ2-5 TRBV15 - TGTGCCACCAGCAGAGACACTCTCACAGAGACCCAGTACTTC CATSRDTLTETQYF
- TRBJ2-3 TRBV25-1 once TGTGCCAGCATGGCGGCTGACACAGATACGCAGTATTTT CASMAADTDTQYF
- TRBJ2-1 TRBV11-2 - TGTGCCAGCAGCCTAGAATGGGGGGCTGAGCAGTTCTTC CASSLEWGAEQFF
- TRBJ2-7 TRBV5-1 - TGCGCCAGCAGCTTGACACAAAATCTGTACGAGCAGTACTTC CASSLTQNLYEQYF
- TRBJ1-5 TRBV5-8 - TGTGCCAGCAGCTTGGCCTTACGCAATCAGCCCCAGCATTTT CASSLALRNQPQHF
- TRBJ2-3 TRBV6-1 - TGTGCCAGCAGTCCCCACCAGGAAACCACAGATACGCAGTATTTT CASSPHQETTDTQYF
- TRBJ1-5 TRBV28 few TGTGCCAGCAGTCCCCCAGGGCTTGGGCAGCCCCAGCATTTT CASSPPGLGQPQHF